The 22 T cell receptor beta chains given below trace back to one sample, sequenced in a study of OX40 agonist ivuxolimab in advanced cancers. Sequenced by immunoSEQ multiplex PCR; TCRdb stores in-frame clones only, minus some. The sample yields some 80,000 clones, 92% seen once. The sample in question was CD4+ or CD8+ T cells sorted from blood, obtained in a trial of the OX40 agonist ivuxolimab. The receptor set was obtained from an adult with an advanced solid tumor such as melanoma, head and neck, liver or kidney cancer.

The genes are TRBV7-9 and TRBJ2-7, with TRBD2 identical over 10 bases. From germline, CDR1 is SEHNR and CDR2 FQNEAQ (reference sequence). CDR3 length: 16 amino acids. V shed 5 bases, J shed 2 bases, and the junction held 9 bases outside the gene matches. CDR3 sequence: CASSRVSGGPPYEQYF. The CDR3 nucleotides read TGTGCCAGCAGCCGGGTTAGCGGGGGGCCCCCCTACGAGCAGTACTTC.

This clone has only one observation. For the CDR3, the DNA is TGTGCCATACCTAGGGGACTGGGTCTTTCACCCCTCCACTTT. Its translation: CAIPRGLGLSPLHF. This sequence joins TRBV27 and TRBJ1-6; D might be TRBD1 (5 bases). Trimming removed 10 bases from V and 9 bases from J, with 19 bases in between. CDR3 length: 14 residues. Germline V lookup: CDR1 MNHEY, CDR2 SMNVEV (reference sequence).

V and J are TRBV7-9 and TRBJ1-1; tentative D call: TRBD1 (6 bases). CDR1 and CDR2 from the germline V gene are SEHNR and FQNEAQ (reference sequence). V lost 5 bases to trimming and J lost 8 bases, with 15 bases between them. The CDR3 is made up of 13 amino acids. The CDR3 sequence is CASSVEQGWEAFF. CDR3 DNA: TGTGCCAGCAGCGTAGAACAGGGCTGGGAAGCTTTCTTT.

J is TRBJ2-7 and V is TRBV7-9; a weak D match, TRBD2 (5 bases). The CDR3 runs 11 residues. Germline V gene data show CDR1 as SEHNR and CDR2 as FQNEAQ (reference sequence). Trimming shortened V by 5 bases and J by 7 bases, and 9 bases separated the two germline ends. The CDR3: CASSRGSEQYF. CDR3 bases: TGTGCCAGCAGCCGCGGGTCTGAGCAGTACTTC.

This CDR3 is CASSQTGGTAHEQYF. CDR3 nucleotides: TGTGCCAGCAGCCAGACAGGGGGTACCGCCCACGAGCAGTACTTC. V gene TRBV14 combines with J gene TRBJ2-7, with 9 positions matching TRBD1. V dropped 3 bases and J dropped 5; count of bases not matched to a gene: 8. This CDR3 spans 15 amino acids. Germline-derived CDR1 and CDR2 are SGHDN and FVKESK.

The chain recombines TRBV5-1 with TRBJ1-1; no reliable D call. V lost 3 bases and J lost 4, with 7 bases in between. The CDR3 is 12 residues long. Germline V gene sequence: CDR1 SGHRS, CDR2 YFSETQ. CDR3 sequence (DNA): TGCGCCAGCAGCTCGAATCCCACTGAAGCTTTCTTT. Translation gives CASSSNPTEAFF.

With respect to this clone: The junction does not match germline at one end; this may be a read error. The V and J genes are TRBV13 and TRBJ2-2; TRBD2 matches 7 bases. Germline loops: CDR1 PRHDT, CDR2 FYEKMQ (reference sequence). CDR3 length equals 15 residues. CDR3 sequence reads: CAGRVWGAGTGELFF. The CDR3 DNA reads TGTGCCGGCAGGGTATGGGGAGCGGGGACCGGGGAGCTGTTTTTT.

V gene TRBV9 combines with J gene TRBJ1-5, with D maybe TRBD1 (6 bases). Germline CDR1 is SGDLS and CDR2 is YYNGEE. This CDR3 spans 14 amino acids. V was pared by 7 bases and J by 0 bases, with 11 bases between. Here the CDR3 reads CASGRGPSNQPQHF. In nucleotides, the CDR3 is TGTGCCAGCGGTCGGGGGCCTAGCAATCAGCCCCAGCATTTT.

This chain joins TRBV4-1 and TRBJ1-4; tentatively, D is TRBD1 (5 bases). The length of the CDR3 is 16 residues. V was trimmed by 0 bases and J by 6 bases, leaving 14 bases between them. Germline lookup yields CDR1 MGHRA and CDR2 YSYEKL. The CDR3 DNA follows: TGCGCCAGCAGCCAAGACCTTGGAGGGGATCATGAAAAACTGTTTTTT. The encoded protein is CASSQDLGGDHEKLFF.

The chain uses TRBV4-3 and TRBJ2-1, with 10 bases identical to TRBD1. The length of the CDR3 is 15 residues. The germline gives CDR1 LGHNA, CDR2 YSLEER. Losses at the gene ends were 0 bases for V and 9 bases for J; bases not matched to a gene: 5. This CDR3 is CASSQDRTGGFEQFF. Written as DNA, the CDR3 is TGCGCCAGCAGCCAAGATAGGACAGGGGGGTTTGAGCAGTTCTTC.

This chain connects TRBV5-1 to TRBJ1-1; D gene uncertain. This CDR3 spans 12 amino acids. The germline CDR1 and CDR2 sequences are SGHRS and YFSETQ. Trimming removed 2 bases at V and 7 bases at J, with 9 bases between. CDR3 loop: CASSFATGEAFF. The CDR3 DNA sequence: TGCGCCAGCAGCTTCGCCACCGGTGAAGCTTTCTTT.

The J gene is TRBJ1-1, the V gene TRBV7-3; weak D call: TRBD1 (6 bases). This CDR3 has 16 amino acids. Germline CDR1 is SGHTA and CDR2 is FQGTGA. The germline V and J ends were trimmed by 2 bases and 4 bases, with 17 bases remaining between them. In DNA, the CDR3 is TGTGCCAGCAGCTTAGGGGCGGGGGCGCTGAGCACTGAAGCTTTCTTT. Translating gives CASSLGAGALSTEAFF.

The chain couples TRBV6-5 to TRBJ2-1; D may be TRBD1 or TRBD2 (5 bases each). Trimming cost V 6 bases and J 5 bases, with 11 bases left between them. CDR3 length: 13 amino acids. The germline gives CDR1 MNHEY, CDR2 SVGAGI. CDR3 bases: TGTGCCAGCAGCCTCCGGGGCCACAATGAGCAGTTCTTC. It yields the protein CASSLRGHNEQFF.

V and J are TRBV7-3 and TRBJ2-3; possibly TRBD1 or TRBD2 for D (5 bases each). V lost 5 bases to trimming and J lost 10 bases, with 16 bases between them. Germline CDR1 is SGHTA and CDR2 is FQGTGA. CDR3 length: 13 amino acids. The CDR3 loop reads CASSPGDPLAQYF. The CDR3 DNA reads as TGTGCCAGCAGCCCCGGGGACCCCCTCGCGCAGTATTTT.

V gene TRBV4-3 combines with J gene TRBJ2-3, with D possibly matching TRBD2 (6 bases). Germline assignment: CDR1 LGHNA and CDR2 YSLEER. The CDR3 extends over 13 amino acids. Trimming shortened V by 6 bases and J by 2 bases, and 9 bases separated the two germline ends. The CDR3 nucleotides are TGCGCCAGCAGTGGGGGGTTCACAGATACGCAGTATTTT. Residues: CASSGGFTDTQYF.

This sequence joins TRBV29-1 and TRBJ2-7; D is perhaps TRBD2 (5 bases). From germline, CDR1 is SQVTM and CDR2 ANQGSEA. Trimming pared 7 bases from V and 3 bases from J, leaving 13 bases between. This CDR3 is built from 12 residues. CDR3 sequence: CSAGHAGYEQYF. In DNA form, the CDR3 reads TGCAGCGCAGGTCATGCGGGCTACGAGCAGTACTTC.

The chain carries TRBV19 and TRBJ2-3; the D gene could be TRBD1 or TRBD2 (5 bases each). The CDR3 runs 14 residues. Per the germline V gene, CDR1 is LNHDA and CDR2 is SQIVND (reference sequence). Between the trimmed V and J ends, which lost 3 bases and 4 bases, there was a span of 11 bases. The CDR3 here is CASSMGVGADTQYF. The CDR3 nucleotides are TGTGCCAGTAGTATGGGGGTAGGAGCAGATACGCAGTATTTT.

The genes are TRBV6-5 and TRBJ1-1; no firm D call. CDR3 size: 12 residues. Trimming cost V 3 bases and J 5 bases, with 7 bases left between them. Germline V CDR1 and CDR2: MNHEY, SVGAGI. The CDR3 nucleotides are TGTGCCAGCAGTTATTCGGTAACTGAAGCTTTCTTT. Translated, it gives CASSYSVTEAFF.

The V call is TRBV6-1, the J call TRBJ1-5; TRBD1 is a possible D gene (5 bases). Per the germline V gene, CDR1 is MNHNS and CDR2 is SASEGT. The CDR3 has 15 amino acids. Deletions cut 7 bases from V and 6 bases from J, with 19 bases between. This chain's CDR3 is CASTEGPEGGQPQHF. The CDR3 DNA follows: TGTGCCAGCACCGAGGGGCCCGAAGGAGGTCAGCCCCAGCATTTT.

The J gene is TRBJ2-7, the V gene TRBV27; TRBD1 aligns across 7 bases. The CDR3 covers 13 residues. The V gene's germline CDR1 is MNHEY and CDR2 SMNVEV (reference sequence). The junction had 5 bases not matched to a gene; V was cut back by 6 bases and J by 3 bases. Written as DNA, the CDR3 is TGTGCCAGCAGGTCGACAGGGAACTACGAGCAGTACTTC. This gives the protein CASRSTGNYEQYF.

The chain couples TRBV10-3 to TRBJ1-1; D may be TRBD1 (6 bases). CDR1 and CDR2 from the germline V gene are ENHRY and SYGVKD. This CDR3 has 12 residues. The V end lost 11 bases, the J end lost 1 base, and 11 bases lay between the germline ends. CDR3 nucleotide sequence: TGTGCCGCCGGGGGACAGAACACTGAAGCTTTCTTT. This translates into CAAGGQNTEAFF.

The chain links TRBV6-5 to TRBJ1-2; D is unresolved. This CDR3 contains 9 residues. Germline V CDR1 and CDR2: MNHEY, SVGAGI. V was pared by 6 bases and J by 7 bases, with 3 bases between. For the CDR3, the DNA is TGTGCCAGCAGCACTGGCTACACCTTC. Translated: CASSTGYTF.